The following is a TCR beta chain sequence with its context. Each sample had at least 6.5 million PBMCs isolated. This CDR3 region has 14 residues. Unmatched junction bases numbered 9, after V lost 5 bases and J lost 7 bases. The germline CDR1 and CDR2 sequences are SGHTA and FQGNSA. PCR was performed a second time for about 7 to 11 cycles using a sample-barcoded 5' primer and a J-beta primer mix. TCRdb analysed the 5' RACE reads with MiXCR anew, one entry per CDR3 protein. The sample gives 650,000 to 1,000,000 distinct CDR3 sequences, roughly 35% of which show up once; roughly 13% is in the top ten. The data originate from a study of blood T cells in healthy people across ages.

The sequence was collected from a man younger than 30 in good health. The chain combines TRBV7-2 with TRBJ1-2, with TRBD1 matching over 8 bases. The sample comprised blood. For the CDR3, the DNA is TGTGCCAGCAGCCCTCGGACAGGGCAGGGTGGCTACACCTTC. It encodes CASSPRTGQGGYTF.